These 28 T cell receptor beta chains were all obtained from the same sample, sequenced in a study of CD8+ T cells in alopecia areata. Sequencing relied on a cDNA template that was reverse transcribed from extracted RNA. Libraries were prepared by immunoSEQ multiplex PCR; TCRdb keeps only in-frame clonotypes and omits some of them. Of roughly 230,000 clones listed, less than 50% are singletons. The treatment is: oral pan-JAK inhibitor, 5-10 mg twice daily. The sequencing used CD4+ T cells sorted from blood, collected at roughly week 36, from a patient treated with tofacitinib. These receptors were taken from a human donor with alopecia areata.

The chain carries TRBV5-4 and TRBJ2-3; D gene uncertain. Trimming shortened V by 4 bases and J by 4 bases, and 10 bases separated the two germline ends. Germline-derived CDR1 and CDR2 are SGHNT and YYREEE (reference sequence). This CDR3 comprises 13 residues. CDR3 DNA sequence: TGTGCCAGCAGCAAGACATCCCCAGATACGCAGTATTTT. Encoded protein: CASSKTSPDTQYF.

The V and J genes are TRBV7-2 and TRBJ2-3, with 12 bases lining up with TRBD2. V lost 5 bases, J lost 5 bases, and 8 bases stayed unmatched. The CDR3 spans 16 residues. CDR1 is SGHTA, CDR2 FQGNSA, per germline. CDR3 protein: CASSLLAGGPIDTQYF. Written as DNA, the CDR3 is TGTGCCAGCAGCCTCCTAGCGGGAGGGCCTATAGATACGCAGTATTTT.

The rearrangement links TRBV10-3 to TRBJ2-3, with D perhaps matching TRBD2 (6 bases). Trimming removed 6 bases at V and 0 bases at J, with 13 bases between. CDR3 length: 15 amino acids. Per germline, CDR1 ENHRY and CDR2 SYGVKD. CDR3 residues: CAIRKIGTSTDTQYF. The CDR3 DNA reads as TGTGCCATCAGGAAGATAGGGACTAGCACAGATACGCAGTATTTT.

The rearrangement joins TRBV27 to TRBJ2-7; TRBD1 agrees at 7 bases. This CDR3 spans 13 amino acids. Germline V lookup: CDR1 MNHEY, CDR2 SMNVEV (reference sequence). After removal of 5 bases from V and 3 bases from J, the junction contained 4 bases not matched to a gene. CDR3 nucleotides: TGTGCCAGCAGTATCCGACAGGGCTACGAGCAGTACTTC. It encodes CASSIRQGYEQYF.

This clone appeared once. The CDR3 spells CASSPTSLSRTIQFF. The CDR3 coding sequence is TGTGCCAGCAGCCCAACTAGCCTCTCTAGGACCATACAGTTCTTC. The chain is built from TRBV11-2 and TRBJ2-1, with D maybe TRBD2 (6 bases). The CDR3 runs to 15 residues. Germline V gene sequence: CDR1 SGHAT, CDR2 FQNNGV. Trimming stripped 5 bases from V and 13 bases from J, with 24 bases between. The full variable domain, rest sourced from reference TRBV11-2 and TRBJ2-1, is EAGVAQSPRYKIIEKRQSVAFWCNPISGHATLYWYQQILGQGPKLLIQFQNNGVVDDSQLPKDRFSAERLKGVDSTLKIQPAKLEDSAVYLCASSPTSLSRTIQFFGPGTRLTVL.

This chain joins TRBV15 and TRBJ2-7; D remains unclear. The CDR3 has 12 residues. Per germline, CDR1 LNHNV and CDR2 YYDKDF (reference sequence). V lost 3 bases to trimming and J lost 5 bases, with 8 bases between them. CDR3 DNA sequence: TGTGCCACCAGCAGGACTTCCGACGAGCAGTACTTC. Translated, it gives CATSRTSDEQYF.

This clone was observed a few times. This chain connects TRBV30 to TRBJ1-5; TRBD1 agrees at 11 bases. The CDR3 has 14 residues. CDR1 is GTSNPN and CDR2 is SVGIG in the germline V gene (reference sequence). The V gene end was trimmed by 1 base and the J gene end by 5 bases; junction bases not matched to a gene: 1. For the CDR3, the DNA is TGTGCCTGGAGTGGGACAGGGGGCGATCAGCCCCAGCATTTT. It yields the protein CAWSGTGGDQPQHF.

This chain uses TRBV11-2 with TRBJ2-3, with 12 bases lining up with TRBD2. The V segment lost 3 bases and the J segment 0 bases; nucleotides outside the gene matches: 10. The CDR3 extends over 19 amino acids. From germline, CDR1 is SGHAT and CDR2 FQNNGV. This CDR3 is CASSLASGRAILSTDTQYF. CDR3 bases: TGTGCCAGCAGCTTGGCTAGCGGGAGGGCCATCTTAAGCACAGATACGCAGTATTTT.

This chain links TRBV5-1 with TRBJ1-2; TRBD1 agrees at 9 bases. The CDR3 sequence is 13 residues long. V was pared by 4 bases and J by 3 bases, with 1 base of the junction left unmatched. Looked up from germline, CDR1 is SGHRS and CDR2 is YFSETQ. CDR3 sequence (DNA): TGCGCCAGCAGCACAGGGGGCGACTATGGCTACACCTTC. This gives the protein CASSTGGDYGYTF.

The chain recombines TRBV25-1 with TRBJ2-2; weak D call: TRBD2 (5 bases). Germline V gene sequence: CDR1 MGHDK, CDR2 SYGVNS. Trimming cost V 4 bases and J 5 bases, with 11 bases left between them. CDR3 size: 14 residues. Here the CDR3 DNA reads TGTGCCAGCAGTGTCTGGGGAGTGACCGGGGAGCTGTTTTTT. Translated, it gives CASSVWGVTGELFF.

The chain combines TRBV27 with TRBJ2-1; a possible D gene is TRBD1 (6 bases). The CDR3 loop spans 17 amino acids. Trimming shortened V by 5 bases and J by 7 bases, and 24 bases separated the two germline ends. CDR1 and CDR2 from the germline V gene are MNHEY and SMNVEV (reference sequence). The DNA for the CDR3 is TGTGCCAGCAGTCCCCTAAGGGACACTATTTCGGGGAATGAGCAGTTCTTC. Translation: CASSPLRDTISGNEQFF.

CDR3 bases: TGCAGCGTTGAAGACATCAGACACTTCCTCGGGGGAGCTTTCTTT. Protein product: CSVEDIRHFLGGAFF. J is TRBJ1-1 and V is TRBV29-1, with a tentative D call TRBD1 (5 bases). Germline V CDR1 and CDR2: SQVTM, ANQGSEA. The CDR3 length is 15 residues. Trimming took off 0 bases at V and 10 bases at J, with 21 bases between the two ends.

The chain uses TRBV29-1 and TRBJ2-5; TRBD2 matches at 9 bases. Trimming at V came to 8 bases and at J to 4 bases, leaving 14 bases not matched to a gene. Germline CDR1 and CDR2: SQVTM and ANQGSEA. The CDR3 has 15 amino acids. CDR3 DNA sequence: TGCAGCACCCGTGGGGTAGCGGGAGAGGGAGAGACCCAGTACTTC. It yields the protein CSTRGVAGEGETQYF.

This clone was seen a handful of times. CDR3 nucleotide sequence: TGTGCCAGCAGCTCCGGGACAGGGCTACAAGAGACCCAGTACTTC. Residues: CASSSGTGLQETQYF. The V gene is TRBV6-5, the J gene TRBJ2-5, with 9 positions matching TRBD1. This CDR3 region has 15 residues. Per the germline V gene, CDR1 is MNHEY and CDR2 is SVGAGI. The V gene end was trimmed by 6 bases and the J gene end by 2 bases; junction bases not matched to a gene: 7.

The chain recombines TRBV30 with TRBJ2-7, with 8 positions matching TRBD1. The length of the CDR3 is 14 residues. Germline lookup yields CDR1 GTSNPN and CDR2 SVGIG (reference sequence). V dropped 4 bases and J dropped 3; count of bases not matched to a gene: 8. CDR3 bases: TGTGCCTGGACGTACGGGGACAGGATCTACGAGCAGTACTTC. This translates into CAWTYGDRIYEQYF. The full variable domain, with the rest looked up from reference TRBV30 and TRBJ2-7, is SQTIHQWPATLVQPVGSPLSLECTVEGTSNPNLYWYRQAAGRGLQLLFYSVGIGQISSEVPQNLSASRPQDRQFILSSKKLLLSDSGFYLCAWTYGDRIYEQYFGPGTRLTVT.

V and J are TRBV29-1 and TRBJ2-3; D perhaps matches TRBD2 (5 bases). This CDR3 region has 12 residues. The germline V and J ends were trimmed by 8 bases and 2 bases, with 11 bases remaining between them. Germline V gives CDR1 SQVTM, CDR2 ANQGSEA. This chain's CDR3 is CSQRQVTDTQYF. Here the CDR3 DNA reads TGCAGCCAGCGGCAGGTCACAGATACGCAGTATTTT.

This clone was detected a few times. The chain recombines TRBV29-1 with TRBJ2-1, with 8 bases fitting TRBD2. CDR1 is SQVTM and CDR2 is ANQGSEA in the germline V gene. V was clipped by 5 bases and J by 6 bases; unmatched bases: 9. The CDR3 totals 14 residues. Here the CDR3 DNA reads TGCAGCGTTCCCGGGACTAGGCGTTTCAATGAGCAGTTCTTC. Protein: CSVPGTRRFNEQFF.

This clone was seen a single time. The chain employs TRBV5-4 and TRBJ2-7; D is tentatively TRBD1 or TRBD2 (5 bases each). The germline V gene encodes CDR1 SGHNT and CDR2 YYREEE (reference sequence). The CDR3 extends over 15 amino acids. Trimming left V 0 bases short and J 2 bases short, with 12 bases between. The CDR3 here is CASSLGGTGAYEQYF. CDR3 DNA: TGTGCCAGCAGCTTGGGGGGGACCGGGGCCTACGAGCAGTACTTC.

This chain uses TRBV25-1 with TRBJ2-1, with D possibly TRBD2 on 6 matching bases. The CDR3 totals 14 residues. CDR1 and CDR2 from the germline V gene are MGHDK and SYGVNS. Trimming shortened V by 1 base and J by 6 bases, and 10 bases separated the two germline ends. Written as DNA, the CDR3 is TGTGCCAGCAGTGAATTTGGGGACTTCAATGAGCAGTTCTTC. This gives the protein CASSEFGDFNEQFF.

The chain carries TRBV6-5 and TRBJ1-2; weak D call: TRBD1 (6 bases). The CDR3 is 13 residues long. The V gene lost 7 bases and the J gene lost 2 bases, with 11 bases spanning the gap. Germline V lookup: CDR1 MNHEY, CDR2 SVGAGI. CDR3 nucleotide sequence: TGTGCCAGCACTAGGGACAACAACTATGGCTACACCTTC. It encodes CASTRDNNYGYTF.

For this clone: This same CDR3 is encoded by further DNA sequences in the sample. The chain has TRBV5-1 and TRBJ2-7; D is uncertain. This CDR3 has 11 amino acids. Trimming pared 0 bases from V and 4 bases from J, leaving 2 bases between. Per the germline V gene, CDR1 is SGHRS and CDR2 is YFSETQ. The CDR3 is CASSLGYEQYF. The DNA of the CDR3 is TGCGCCAGCAGCTTGGGGTACGAGCAGTACTTC.

The chain couples TRBV5-1 to TRBJ2-7; no clear D gene. The ends were cut back, 3 bases at V and 3 bases at J, with 13 bases in the middle. The V gene's germline CDR1 is SGHRS and CDR2 YFSETQ. This CDR3 contains 14 residues. The CDR3 DNA sequence: TGCGCCAGCAGCTACGACGGATCCCACTACGAGCAGTACTTC. Its protein product is CASSYDGSHYEQYF.

There are a few counts of this clone. The rearrangement uses TRBV28 and TRBJ1-5; D perhaps matches TRBD1 (5 bases). The CDR3 has 15 amino acids. V dropped 6 bases and J dropped 7 bases, with 19 bases sitting between them. Germline V gives CDR1 MDHEN, CDR2 SYDVKM. CDR3 residues: CASRNGGIGGQPQHF. In DNA, the CDR3 is TGTGCCAGCAGGAACGGAGGAATTGGGGGGCAGCCCCAGCATTTT.

The CDR3 DNA reads TGTGCCAGCAGTTCCCTCACAGGGAATAGCAATCAGCCCCAGCATTTT. Its protein product is CASSSLTGNSNQPQHF. The chain has TRBV27 and TRBJ1-5; a weak D match, TRBD1 (6 bases). Per the germline V gene, CDR1 is MNHEY and CDR2 is SMNVEV (reference sequence). The CDR3 length is 16 residues. The germline V and J ends were trimmed by 4 bases and 0 bases, with 13 bases remaining between them.

The rearrangement uses TRBV6-5 and TRBJ2-7, with a tentative D call TRBD1 (6 bases). Per germline, CDR1 MNHEY and CDR2 SVGAGI. The CDR3 length is 13 residues. Between the trimmed V and J ends, which lost 6 bases and 3 bases, there was a span of 12 bases. In nucleotides, the CDR3 is TGTGCCAGCAGAAGGACAGTGAACTACGAGCAGTACTTC. It encodes CASRRTVNYEQYF.

The chain employs TRBV30 and TRBJ1-1; 9 nucleotides match TRBD1. The J segment lost 10 bases and the V segment lost 1 base, leaving 16 bases of the junction unmatched. The CDR3 covers 16 residues. CDR1 is GTSNPN, CDR2 SVGIG, per germline (reference sequence). The CDR3 DNA reads as TGTGCCTGGAGTGAACAGGGGGCCGTGGCGATTCCTAGAGCTTTCTTT. Encoded protein: CAWSEQGAVAIPRAFF.

This chain joins TRBV10-3 and TRBJ1-1; weak D call: TRBD1 (6 bases). The CDR3 extends over 14 amino acids. V was trimmed by 7 bases and J by 1 base, leaving 13 bases between them. CDR1 ENHRY and CDR2 SYGVKD come from the germline V gene. The CDR3 sequence is CAITPAGANTEAFF. The CDR3 DNA is TGTGCCATCACACCAGCGGGGGCGAACACTGAAGCTTTCTTT.

The chain carries TRBV5-6 and TRBJ2-3, with D perhaps TRBD1 (5 bases). This CDR3 contains 14 residues. V was shortened by 4 bases and J by 3 bases, with 12 bases between the two germline ends. The germline gives CDR1 SGHDT, CDR2 YYEEEE. The CDR3 DNA reads as TGTGCCAGCAGCGAAAGACAGTTTACAGATACGCAGTATTTT. It encodes CASSERQFTDTQYF.